One sample yielded the 23 T cell receptor beta chains listed below, sequenced in a study of CD8 T cells in Susac syndrome. Reverse transcription of roughly 0.5 to 1 ug RNA was performed with random hexamers. One entry per CDR3 protein, called by TCRdb with MiXCR from the immunoSEQ multiplex PCR reads. The sample holds about 180,000 distinct CDR3 sequences, around 94% seen once. Sequencing was performed on CD4+ T cells from PBMCs. Source of these receptors: a human donor with Susac syndrome.

The CDR3 DNA sequence: TGTGCCAGCACCCAGGGTAGGGTTGGGGATGGCTACACCTTC. Protein: CASTQGRVGDGYTF. The chain joins TRBV12-3 or TRBV12-4 to TRBJ1-2, with a possible D match to TRBD1 (5 bases). V lost 7 bases, J lost 6 bases, and 18 bases lay in between. There are 14 residues in the CDR3.

In this sample, this clonotype turned up once. CDR3 bases: TGTGCCTGGAGTGGTCCCCTAGCGGCGTTCCAAGAGACCCAGTACTTC. This translates into CAWSGPLAAFQETQYF. The chain couples TRBV30 to TRBJ2-5; TRBD2 aligns across 7 bases. The V segment lost 1 base and the J segment 1 base; nucleotides outside the gene matches: 9. The length of the CDR3 is 16 residues. Germline values: CDR1 GTSNPN, CDR2 SVGIG (reference sequence).

The chain is built from TRBV4-1 and TRBJ2-3, with D maybe TRBD1 (6 bases). This CDR3 contains 16 residues. CDR1 and CDR2 (germline): MGHRA, YSYEKL. With 3 bases removed from V and 1 base from J, the gap between germline ends came to 14 bases. The CDR3: CASSHTGTLGTDTQYF. The CDR3 DNA reads as TGCGCCAGCAGCCACACCGGGACACTCGGCACAGATACGCAGTATTTT.

The chain recombines TRBV20-1 with TRBJ2-5; D may be TRBD1 (5 bases). The CDR3 runs 11 residues. Trimming removed 5 bases at V and 5 bases at J, with 9 bases between. From germline, CDR1 is DFQATT and CDR2 SNEGSKA (reference sequence). CDR3 DNA: TGCAGTGCTCCGTCAGGGGAGACCCAGTACTTC. It specifies CSAPSGETQYF.

V is TRBV7-3 and J is TRBJ2-6; D might be TRBD2 (6 bases). Deletions cut 8 bases from V and 3 bases from J, with 17 bases between. The CDR3 covers 16 residues. Germline V lookup: CDR1 SGHTA, CDR2 FQGTGA. CDR3 coding DNA: TGTGCCAGCTCCGGGACTGGTGTTTTTGGGGCCAACGTCCTGACTTTC. Protein product: CASSGTGVFGANVLTF.

The V gene is TRBV9, the J gene TRBJ2-1; unclear D gene. V was pared by 0 bases and J by 7 bases, with 14 bases between. Germline CDR1 reads SGDLS; CDR2 reads YYNGEE. The CDR3 sequence is 15 residues long. CDR3 in amino acids: CASSVGSVAGNEQFF. The CDR3 DNA is TGTGCCAGCAGCGTAGGGTCGGTAGCTGGGAATGAGCAGTTCTTC.

This chain joins TRBV6-2 or TRBV6-3 and TRBJ2-5; tentatively, D is TRBD1 or TRBD2 (5 bases each). The V and J ends lost 10 bases and 2 bases respectively, with 8 bases between them. CDR1 and CDR2 from the germline V gene are MNHEY and SVGEGT. The CDR3 runs 11 residues. The CDR3 DNA reads as TGTGCCATTGGGGGACAAGAGACCCAGTACTTC. Translated, it gives CAIGGQETQYF.

The chain employs TRBV30 and TRBJ1-2; D remains ambiguous. CDR1 and CDR2 from the germline V gene are GTSNPN and SVGIG (reference sequence). This CDR3 spans 12 amino acids. V lost 3 bases and J lost 1, with 6 bases in between. The CDR3 spells CAWSRLNYGYTF. Written as DNA, the CDR3 is TGTGCCTGGAGCCGACTTAACTATGGCTACACCTTC.

The V and J genes are TRBV5-1 and TRBJ1-6; 8 positions match TRBD1. Germline trimming cut 0 bases from V and 10 bases from J; bases unmatched to any gene: 6. This CDR3 comprises 15 residues. Germline V gives CDR1 SGHRS, CDR2 YFSETQ. In DNA form, the CDR3 reads TGCGCCAGCAGCTTGGGGACAGGGTTACGGTCACCCCTCCACTTT. Its translation is CASSLGTGLRSPLHF.

DNA of the CDR3: TGTGCCAGCAGCCGGGACCGCGTAATTGAGCAGTACTTC. The encoded protein is CASSRDRVIEQYF. The chain is built from TRBV5-4 and TRBJ2-7; D is possibly TRBD1 or TRBD2 (5 bases each). The CDR3 covers 13 residues. The V and J ends lost 4 bases and 7 bases respectively, with 15 bases between them. The germline V gene encodes CDR1 SGHNT and CDR2 YYREEE (reference sequence).

J is TRBJ2-3 and V is TRBV3-1; D remains ambiguous. In germline, CDR1 is LGHDT, CDR2 YNNKEL (reference sequence). The CDR3 has 13 amino acids. Between the trimmed V and J ends, which lost 3 bases and 5 bases, there was a span of 9 bases. In DNA form, the CDR3 reads TGTGCCAGCAGCCATAGGGCTGAAGATACGCAGTATTTT. The encoded protein is CASSHRAEDTQYF.

The V gene is TRBV20-1, the J gene TRBJ2-7; D is uncertain. CDR3 length equals 14 residues. Looked up from germline, CDR1 is DFQATT and CDR2 is SNEGSKA (reference sequence). With 2 bases removed from V and 2 bases from J, the gap between germline ends came to 13 bases. This chain's CDR3 is CSARIYRATYEQYF. The DNA for the CDR3 is TGCAGTGCTAGAATCTACAGAGCTACCTACGAGCAGTACTTC.

The gene calls are TRBV28 and TRBJ1-2, with D unresolved. The germline V gene encodes CDR1 MDHEN and CDR2 SYDVKM. Trimming removed 6 bases from V and 4 bases from J, with 21 bases in between. This CDR3 has 16 residues. The CDR3 bases are TGTGCCAGCAGGAAATTAGGACGGCTAGAACTCTATGGCTACACCTTC. This sequence encodes CASRKLGRLELYGYTF.

This chain uses TRBV2 with TRBJ2-3; tentative D call: TRBD2 (6 bases). The CDR3 runs to 14 residues. V was trimmed by 10 bases and J by 1 base, leaving 15 bases between them. Germline CDR1 and CDR2: SNHLY and FYNNEI. CDR3 amino acids: CATHALAGTDTQYF. In DNA, the CDR3 is TGTGCCACCCACGCACTAGCCGGCACAGATACGCAGTATTTT.

J is TRBJ2-5 and V is TRBV24-1; D not certain. The CDR3 spans 13 residues. Germline values: CDR1 KGHDR, CDR2 SFDVKD. The V end lost 4 bases, the J end lost 0 bases, and 5 bases lay between the germline ends. CDR3 nucleotide sequence: TGTGCCACCAGTGAGCAGAACCAAGAGACCCAGTACTTC. This sequence encodes CATSEQNQETQYF.

Written as DNA, the CDR3 is TGTGCCAGCAGTTTAAGAGGGCTCGACGAGCAGTACTTC. Encoded protein: CASSLRGLDEQYF. J is TRBJ2-7 and V is TRBV28; tentative D call: TRBD2 (5 bases). The CDR3 covers 13 residues. V was cut by 2 bases and J by 5 bases, with 10 bases left in between. Germline loops: CDR1 MDHEN, CDR2 SYDVKM.

V and J are TRBV25-1 and TRBJ1-2; possibly TRBD1 for D (5 bases). The CDR3 runs 14 residues. The V and J ends lost 0 bases and 5 bases respectively, with 10 bases between them. Germline loops: CDR1 MGHDK, CDR2 SYGVNS. The CDR3: CASSEYRAGYGYTF. As DNA, the CDR3 is TGTGCCAGCAGTGAATATAGGGCAGGGTATGGCTACACCTTC.

This sequence joins TRBV5-4 and TRBJ2-7; D might be TRBD2 (5 bases). Germline V gene data show CDR1 as SGHNT and CDR2 as YYREEE (reference sequence). V lost 4 bases and J lost 3, with 17 bases in between. The CDR3 has 15 residues. In DNA, the CDR3 is TGTGCCAGCAGCAAAGGACCGATAGGAGGCTACGAGCAGTACTTC. Its protein is CASSKGPIGGYEQYF. Complete variable domain (other parts from reference TRBV5-4 and TRBJ2-7): ETGVTQSPTHLIKTRGQQVTLRCSSQSGHNTVSWYQQALGQGPQFIFQYYREEENGRGNFPPRFSGLQFPNYSSELNVNALELDDSALYLCASSKGPIGGYEQYFGPGTRLTVT.

The count of this clonotype is one. The rearrangement uses TRBV3-1 and TRBJ1-1; D is unresolved. CDR3 length: 13 residues. Germline-derived CDR1 and CDR2 are LGHDT and YNNKEL (reference sequence). Trimming pared 2 bases from V and 8 bases from J, leaving 12 bases between. The CDR3: CASSQILRAEAFF. CDR3 DNA: TGTGCCAGCAGCCAAATCCTCCGGGCCGAAGCTTTCTTT.

This sequence joins TRBV5-6 and TRBJ2-4; D possibly corresponds to TRBD1 (5 bases). The CDR3 loop spans 14 amino acids. CDR1 and CDR2 from the germline V gene are SGHDT and YYEEEE. Trimming removed 4 bases at V and 9 bases at J, with 17 bases between. CDR3 DNA: TGTGCCAGCAGCCCTGAACCAGGGAAGGGCATTCAGTACTTC. Encoded protein: CASSPEPGKGIQYF.

The gene calls are TRBV5-4 and TRBJ2-3; 8 bases are a match to TRBD2. The J segment lost 2 bases and the V segment lost 3 bases, leaving 8 bases of the junction unmatched. CDR1 and CDR2 from the germline V gene are SGHNT and YYREEE (reference sequence). This CDR3 spans 16 amino acids. CDR3 sequence reads: CASSWSGRPNTDTQYF. In DNA, the CDR3 is TGTGCCAGCAGCTGGAGCGGGAGACCGAACACAGATACGCAGTATTTT.

The V gene is TRBV7-2, the J gene TRBJ2-3; D gene uncertain. The CDR3 length is 13 residues. CDR1 SGHTA and CDR2 FQGNSA come from the germline V gene. The V gene lost 2 bases and the J gene lost 6 bases, with 9 bases spanning the gap. The CDR3 is CASSLFGRDTQYF. CDR3 in DNA: TGTGCCAGCAGCTTATTTGGTCGGGATACGCAGTATTTT.

The rearrangement joins TRBV19 to TRBJ2-1; 8 positions match TRBD1. The CDR3 is 14 residues long. Germline-derived CDR1 and CDR2 are LNHDA and SQIVND (reference sequence). After removal of 4 bases from V and 9 bases from J, the junction contained 8 bases not matched to a gene. The CDR3 spells CASSTDRGMGEQFF. As DNA, the CDR3 is TGTGCCAGTAGTACCGACAGGGGAATGGGTGAGCAGTTCTTC.